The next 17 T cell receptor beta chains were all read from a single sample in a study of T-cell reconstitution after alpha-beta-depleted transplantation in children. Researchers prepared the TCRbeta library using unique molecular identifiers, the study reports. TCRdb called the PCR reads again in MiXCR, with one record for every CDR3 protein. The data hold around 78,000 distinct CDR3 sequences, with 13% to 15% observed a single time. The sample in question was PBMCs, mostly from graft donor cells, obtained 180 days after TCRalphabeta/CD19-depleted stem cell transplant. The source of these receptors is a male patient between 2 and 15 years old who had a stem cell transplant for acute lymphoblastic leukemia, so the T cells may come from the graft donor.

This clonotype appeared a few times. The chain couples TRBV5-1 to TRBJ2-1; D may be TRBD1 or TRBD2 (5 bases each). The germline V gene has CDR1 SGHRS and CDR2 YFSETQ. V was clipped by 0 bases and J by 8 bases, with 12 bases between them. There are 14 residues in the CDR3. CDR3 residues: CASSLGDRLDEQFF. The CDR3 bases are TGCGCCAGCAGCTTGGGGGACCGTCTGGATGAGCAGTTCTTC.

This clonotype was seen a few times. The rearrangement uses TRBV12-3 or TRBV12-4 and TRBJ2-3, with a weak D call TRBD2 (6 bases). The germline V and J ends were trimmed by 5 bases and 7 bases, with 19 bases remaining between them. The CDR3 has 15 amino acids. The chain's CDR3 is CASSRESPVLNTQYF. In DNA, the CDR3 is TGTGCCAGCAGTCGGGAGTCCCCAGTTCTAAATACGCAGTATTTT.

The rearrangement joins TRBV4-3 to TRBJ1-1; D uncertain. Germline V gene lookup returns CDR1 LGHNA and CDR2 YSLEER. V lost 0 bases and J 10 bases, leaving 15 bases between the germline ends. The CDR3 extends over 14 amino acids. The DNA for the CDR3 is TGCGCCAGCAGCCAAGATCCGACTGGACTCGGAGCTTTCTTT. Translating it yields CASSQDPTGLGAFF.

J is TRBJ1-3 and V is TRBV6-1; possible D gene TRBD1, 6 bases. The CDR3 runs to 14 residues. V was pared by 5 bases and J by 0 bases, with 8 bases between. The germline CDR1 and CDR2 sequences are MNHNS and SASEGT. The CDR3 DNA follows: TGTGCCAGCAGTCTGGACAGCTCTGGAAACACCATATATTTT. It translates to CASSLDSSGNTIYF.

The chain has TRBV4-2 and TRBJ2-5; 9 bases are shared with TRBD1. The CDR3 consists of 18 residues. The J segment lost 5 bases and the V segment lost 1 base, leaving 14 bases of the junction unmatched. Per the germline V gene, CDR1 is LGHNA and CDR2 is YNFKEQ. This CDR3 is CASSQGRGVTGGWETQYF. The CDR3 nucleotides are TGTGCCAGCAGCCAAGGGCGAGGCGTTACAGGGGGCTGGGAGACCCAGTACTTC.

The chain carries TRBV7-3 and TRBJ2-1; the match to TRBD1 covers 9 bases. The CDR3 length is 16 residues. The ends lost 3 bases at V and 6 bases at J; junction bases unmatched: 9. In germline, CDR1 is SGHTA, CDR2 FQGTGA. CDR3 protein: CASSFLPGQGPNEQFF. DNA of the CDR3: TGTGCCAGCAGCTTCCTACCGGGACAGGGACCCAATGAGCAGTTCTTC.

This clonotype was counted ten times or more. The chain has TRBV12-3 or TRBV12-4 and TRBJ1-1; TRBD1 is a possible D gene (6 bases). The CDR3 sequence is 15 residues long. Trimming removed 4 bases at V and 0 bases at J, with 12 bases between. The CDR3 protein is CASSSGGSLNTEAFF. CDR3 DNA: TGTGCCAGCAGTTCCGGGGGCTCTTTGAACACTGAAGCTTTCTTT.

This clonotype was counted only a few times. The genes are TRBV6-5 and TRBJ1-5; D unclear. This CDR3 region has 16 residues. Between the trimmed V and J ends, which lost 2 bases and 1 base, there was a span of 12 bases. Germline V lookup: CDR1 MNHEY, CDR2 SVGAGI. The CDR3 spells CASSYPRAKSNQPQHF. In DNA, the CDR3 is TGTGCCAGCAGTTACCCTCGGGCGAAGAGCAATCAGCCCCAGCATTTT.

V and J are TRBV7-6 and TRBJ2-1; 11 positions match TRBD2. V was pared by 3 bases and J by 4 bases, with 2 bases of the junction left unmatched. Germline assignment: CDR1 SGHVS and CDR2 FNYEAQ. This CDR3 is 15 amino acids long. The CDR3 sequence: CASSLTSGAYNEQFF. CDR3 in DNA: TGTGCCAGCAGCTTGACTAGCGGGGCGTACAATGAGCAGTTCTTC.

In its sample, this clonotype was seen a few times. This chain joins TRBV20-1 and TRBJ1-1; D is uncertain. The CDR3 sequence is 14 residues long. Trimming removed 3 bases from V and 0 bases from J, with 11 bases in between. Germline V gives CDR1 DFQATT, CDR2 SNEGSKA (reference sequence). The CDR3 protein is CSASLLTLNTEAFF. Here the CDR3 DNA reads TGCAGTGCTAGCCTCCTCACGCTGAACACTGAAGCTTTCTTT.

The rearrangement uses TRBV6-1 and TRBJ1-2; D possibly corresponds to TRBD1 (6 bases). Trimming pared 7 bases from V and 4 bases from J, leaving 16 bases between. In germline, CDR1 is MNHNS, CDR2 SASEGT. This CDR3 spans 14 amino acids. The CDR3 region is CASKAGALGYGYTF. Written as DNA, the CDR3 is TGTGCCAGCAAGGCAGGGGCCCTAGGCTATGGCTACACCTTC.

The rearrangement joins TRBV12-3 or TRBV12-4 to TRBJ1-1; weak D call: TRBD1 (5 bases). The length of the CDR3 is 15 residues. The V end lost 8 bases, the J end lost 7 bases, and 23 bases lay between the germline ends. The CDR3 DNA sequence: TGTGCCAGCCGCCGGGACTTTCTACCCAAAGGTGAAGCTTTCTTT. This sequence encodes CASRRDFLPKGEAFF.

For the CDR3, the DNA is TGTGCGGAGGGCCCGGGAACGAACACCGGGGAGCTGTTTTTT. It codes for CAEGPGTNTGELFF. The V gene is TRBV7-9, the J gene TRBJ2-2; D is possibly TRBD2 (6 bases). CDR3 length equals 14 residues. Germline V gene data show CDR1 as SEHNR and CDR2 as FQNEAQ (reference sequence).

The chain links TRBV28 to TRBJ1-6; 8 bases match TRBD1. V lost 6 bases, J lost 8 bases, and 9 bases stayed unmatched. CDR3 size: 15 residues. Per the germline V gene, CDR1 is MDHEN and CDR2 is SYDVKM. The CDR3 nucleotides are TGTGCCAGCAGACTAGGACAGGGCGAAGATTCACCCCTCCACTTT. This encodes CASRLGQGEDSPLHF.

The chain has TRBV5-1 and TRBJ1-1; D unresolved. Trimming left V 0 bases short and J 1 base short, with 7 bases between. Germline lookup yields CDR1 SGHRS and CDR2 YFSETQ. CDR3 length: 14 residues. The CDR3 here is CASSLAPPNTEAFF. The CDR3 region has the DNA TGCGCCAGCAGCTTGGCCCCACCGAACACTGAAGCTTTCTTT.

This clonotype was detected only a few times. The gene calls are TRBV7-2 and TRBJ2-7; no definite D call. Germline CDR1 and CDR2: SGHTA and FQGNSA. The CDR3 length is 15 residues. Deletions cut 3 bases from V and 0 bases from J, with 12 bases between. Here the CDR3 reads CASSLERGYSYEQYF. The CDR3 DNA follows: TGTGCCAGCAGCTTGGAGCGCGGCTACTCCTACGAGCAGTACTTC.

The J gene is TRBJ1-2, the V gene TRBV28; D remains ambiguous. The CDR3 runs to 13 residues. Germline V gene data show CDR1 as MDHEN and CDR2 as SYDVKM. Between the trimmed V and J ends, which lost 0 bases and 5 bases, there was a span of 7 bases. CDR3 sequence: CASSLWVRYGYTF. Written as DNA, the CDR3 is TGTGCCAGCAGTTTATGGGTCAGGTATGGCTACACCTTC.